These 28 T cell receptor beta chains share one sample of origin, sequenced in a study of response to subunit inactivated influenza vaccine. TCRdb re-called the RT-PCR reads with MiXCR, one entry per CDR3 protein. This table has 150,000 to 200,000 distinct CDR3 sequences, about an eighth appearing once. This same sample was also taken into another study, of T cells expressing NK-cell markers. That study reports: TCR beta cDNA was made by 5'RACE template switching with UMIs.

Specimen: CD8+ T cells sorted from PBMCs, collected less than 13 days after vaccination. The receptors were gathered from a man in his fifties who received an inactivated influenza vaccine.

The table lists this clonotype with many counts. This rearrangement joins TRBV6-5 to TRBJ1-6; 9 bases match TRBD1. CDR3 length: 15 amino acids. Trimming took 0 bases from V and 7 from J; bases not matched to a gene: 1. Germline V gene lookup returns CDR1 MNHEY and CDR2 SVGAGI. The CDR3 loop reads CASSYSGTGNSPLHF. CDR3 in DNA: TGTGCCAGCAGTTACTCTGGGACAGGGAATTCACCCCTCCACTTT.

V gene TRBV14 combines with J gene TRBJ2-7; D remains unclear. This CDR3 contains 14 residues. V lost 3 bases and J 3 bases, leaving 12 bases between the germline ends. CDR1 SGHDN and CDR2 FVKESK come from the germline V gene. The CDR3 protein is CASSQASFIYEQYF. In nucleotides, the CDR3 is TGTGCCAGCAGCCAGGCCTCCTTTATCTACGAGCAGTACTTC.

V is TRBV6-2 or TRBV6-3 and J is TRBJ2-2; D remains unclear. The CDR3 covers 12 residues. Looked up from germline, CDR1 is MNHEY and CDR2 is SVGEGT. Between the trimmed V and J ends, which lost 7 bases and 4 bases, there was a span of 7 bases. The CDR3 here is CASTDFTGELFF. The CDR3, as DNA: TGTGCCAGCACGGATTTCACCGGGGAGCTGTTTTTT.

The rearrangement links TRBV4-1 to TRBJ2-1; no firm D call. CDR3 size: 15 residues. Trimming pared 2 bases from V and 7 bases from J, leaving 15 bases between. Germline CDR1 and CDR2: MGHRA and YSYEKL. CDR3 sequence (DNA): TGCGCCAGCAGCCAACAAGCTGTGCCCTGGAATGAGCAGTTCTTC. This codes for CASSQQAVPWNEQFF.

The J gene is TRBJ2-2, the V gene TRBV7-8; maybe TRBD2 (5 bases). The CDR3 loop spans 15 amino acids. Germline V gene data show CDR1 as SGHVS and CDR2 as FQNEAQ. V lost 5 bases to trimming and J lost 4 bases, with 14 bases between them. CDR3 coding DNA: TGTGCCAGCAGCACCCTCACTAGGAGCACCGGGGAGCTGTTTTTT. It is translated as CASSTLTRSTGELFF.

In its sample, this clonotype was seen many times. The V and J genes are TRBV2 and TRBJ2-7; D gene unclear. The CDR3 runs to 13 residues. Trimming removed 4 bases at V and 3 bases at J, with 10 bases between. Germline lookup yields CDR1 SNHLY and CDR2 FYNNEI. CDR3 sequence reads: CASSGTAGYEQYF. CDR3 in DNA: TGTGCCAGCAGTGGGACCGCCGGCTACGAGCAGTACTTC.

This chain joins TRBV4-1 and TRBJ2-7; D is possibly TRBD2 (5 bases). The V end lost 0 bases, the J end lost 7 bases, and 13 bases lay between the germline ends. In germline, CDR1 is MGHRA, CDR2 YSYEKL. CDR3 length: 14 residues. DNA for the CDR3: TGCGCCAGCAGCCAAGATGTGGGAACGGGGGAGCAGTACTTC. This sequence encodes CASSQDVGTGEQYF.

This clonotype has just a few counts. The rearrangement links TRBV2 to TRBJ2-1, with 11 bases that match TRBD2. The germline V gene has CDR1 SNHLY and CDR2 FYNNEI. The CDR3 runs 19 residues. V lost 6 bases, J lost 4 bases, and 17 bases stayed unmatched. The CDR3 nucleotides are TGTGCCAGCAGGGGGGGACTAGCGGCTCCCCTCATAGGATACAATGAGCAGTTCTTC. The encoded protein is CASRGGLAAPLIGYNEQFF.

V is TRBV6-2 or TRBV6-3 and J is TRBJ1-1; unclear D gene. This CDR3 region has 13 residues. Between the trimmed V and J ends, which lost 2 bases and 4 bases, there was a span of 8 bases. The V gene's germline CDR1 is MNHEY and CDR2 SVGEGT. The CDR3 nucleotides read TGTGCCAGCAGTTACAGGGAAGTCACTGAAGCTTTCTTT. Encoded protein: CASSYREVTEAFF.

This clonotype was counted between two and nine times. The chain couples TRBV20-1 to TRBJ2-7; D perhaps matches TRBD2 (6 bases). The CDR3 covers 14 residues. Germline V lookup: CDR1 DFQATT, CDR2 SNEGSKA (reference sequence). The V gene lost 3 bases and the J gene lost 2 bases, with 14 bases spanning the gap. The CDR3 sequence is CSASGRQRTYEQYF. In DNA, the CDR3 is TGCAGTGCTAGCGGGAGACAGAGAACCTACGAGCAGTACTTC.

The sample holds many counts of this clonotype. This chain links TRBV5-1 with TRBJ2-7; 9 nucleotides match TRBD1. In germline, CDR1 is SGHRS, CDR2 YFSETQ. This CDR3 has 15 amino acids. V lost 4 bases, J lost 5 bases, and 10 bases stayed unmatched. CDR3 in amino acids: CASSGGQGGSDEQYF. CDR3 coding DNA: TGCGCCAGCAGCGGGGGACAGGGAGGTTCGGACGAGCAGTACTTC.

The CDR3, as DNA: TGCGCCAGCAGCACCGGACAGGGGATCTACGAGCAGTACTTC. Translation: CASSTGQGIYEQYF. The chain links TRBV5-1 to TRBJ2-7; TRBD1 agrees at 9 bases. Germline CDR1 and CDR2: SGHRS and YFSETQ. Trimming took 4 bases from V and 3 from J; bases not matched to a gene: 5. CDR3 length equals 14 residues.

This clonotype was seen more than once but under ten times. The chain uses TRBV28 and TRBJ2-5; no firm D call. CDR3 size: 15 residues. Trimming cost V 3 bases and J 2 bases, with 13 bases left between them. Germline V gene data show CDR1 as MDHEN and CDR2 as SYDVKM. CDR3 loop: CASSFTLRRQETQYF. Here the CDR3 DNA reads TGTGCCAGCAGTTTTACTCTACGGAGACAAGAGACCCAGTACTTC.

This clonotype came up a few times. The V call is TRBV6-2 or TRBV6-3, the J call TRBJ2-6; tentatively, D is TRBD1 (5 bases). Germline V gene lookup returns CDR1 MNHEY and CDR2 SVGEGT. V was trimmed by 6 bases and J by 1 base, leaving 7 bases between them. This CDR3 has 14 residues. CDR3 loop: CASRQVSGANVLTF. CDR3 in DNA: TGTGCCAGCAGACAGGTATCTGGGGCCAACGTCCTGACTTTC.

This clonotype has only a few counts. The rearrangement links TRBV7-2 to TRBJ1-2, with TRBD1 matching over 7 bases. V lost 4 bases, J lost 3 bases, and 5 bases stayed unmatched. The CDR3 runs 14 residues. Germline V gene data show CDR1 as SGHTA and CDR2 as FQGNSA. The CDR3 loop reads CASSYLGQDYGYTF. The CDR3 region has the DNA TGTGCCAGCAGCTATTTAGGACAGGACTATGGCTACACCTTC. Supplemented by reference TRBV7-2 and TRBJ1-2, the full variable domain reads GAGVSQSPSNKVTEKGKDVELRCDPISGHTALYWYRQSLGQGLEFLIYFQGNSAPDKSGLPSDRFSAERTGGSVSTLTIQRTQQEDSAVYLCASSYLGQDYGYTFGSGTRLTVV.

The CDR3 spells CASSPRGERGAYEQYF. CDR3 DNA: TGTGCCAGCAGCCCCCGTGGTGAGCGGGGGGCCTACGAGCAGTACTTC. The chain couples TRBV13 to TRBJ2-7; 9 nucleotides line up with TRBD2. The CDR3 loop spans 16 amino acids. Germline CDR1 is PRHDT and CDR2 is FYEKMQ (reference sequence). V dropped 5 bases and J dropped 2; count of bases not matched to a gene: 10.

This clonotype appeared a few times. The rearrangement uses TRBV6-5 and TRBJ2-3, with 7 nucleotides matching TRBD1. CDR3 size: 14 residues. In germline, CDR1 is MNHEY, CDR2 SVGAGI. V lost 3 bases and J lost 3; bases outside the gene matches: 3. The CDR3, as DNA: TGTGCCAGCAGTTATGACAGGGTTACAGATACGCAGTATTTT. It is translated as CASSYDRVTDTQYF.

This clonotype was detected only a few times. J is TRBJ2-7 and V is TRBV30; maybe TRBD2 (6 bases). This CDR3 is built from 15 residues. V dropped 3 bases and J dropped 4 bases, with 19 bases sitting between them. CDR1 and CDR2 from the germline V gene are GTSNPN and SVGIG (reference sequence). Written as DNA, the CDR3 is TGTGCCTGGAGGGTCCGGGACTCTCCCTTTTACGAGCAGTACTTC. Protein sequence: CAWRVRDSPFYEQYF.

The chain recombines TRBV6-5 with TRBJ2-5; 7 bases fit TRBD1. The CDR3 is made up of 15 amino acids. From germline, CDR1 is MNHEY and CDR2 SVGAGI. Unmatched junction bases numbered 5, after V lost 0 bases and J lost 4 bases. CDR3 loop: CASSYSGTVGETQYF. The CDR3 bases are TGTGCCAGCAGTTACTCCGGGACAGTGGGAGAGACCCAGTACTTC.

The table lists this clonotype with many counts. The J gene is TRBJ2-1, the V gene TRBV20-1, with D tentatively TRBD2 (7 bases). This CDR3 is built from 16 residues. Deletions cut 4 bases from V and 1 base from J, with 17 bases between. CDR1 is DFQATT and CDR2 is SNEGSKA in the germline V gene (reference sequence). CDR3 sequence (DNA): TGCAGTGCTAAAGGGGGGGGGCTGAGGTCCTACAATGAGCAGTTCTTC. Translation gives CSAKGGGLRSYNEQFF.

This sequence joins TRBV28 and TRBJ2-2; TRBD2 matches at 7 bases. V shed 6 bases, J shed 5 bases, and the junction held 15 bases outside the gene matches. CDR1 is MDHEN and CDR2 is SYDVKM in the germline V gene. The CDR3 is 17 residues long. The CDR3 DNA reads as TGTGCCAGCAGCCCTTATAGTGGGAGGGCCCGGACCGGGGAGCTGTTTTTT. This gives the protein CASSPYSGRARTGELFF.

The chain combines TRBV5-5 with TRBJ2-7; TRBD2 matches 8 bases. Germline values: CDR1 SGHKS, CDR2 YYEKEE (reference sequence). This CDR3 has 15 amino acids. Losses at the gene ends were 2 bases for V and 3 bases for J; bases not matched to a gene: 7. Here the CDR3 reads CASSFGAGADYEQYF. CDR3 in DNA: TGTGCCAGCAGCTTCGGAGCGGGAGCAGACTACGAGCAGTACTTC.

This clonotype turned up a few times. The V and J genes are TRBV7-6 and TRBJ2-1; 7 bases agree with TRBD2. The germline V gene has CDR1 SGHVS and CDR2 FNYEAQ. Unmatched junction bases numbered 3, after V lost 0 bases and J lost 4 bases. CDR3 length equals 15 residues. The CDR3 DNA is TGTGCCAGCAGCTTAGCCGCTAGCGGTTACAATGAGCAGTTCTTC. As protein: CASSLAASGYNEQFF.

V gene TRBV19 combines with J gene TRBJ2-2; tentatively, D is TRBD1 or TRBD2 (6 bases each). The V end was cut by 5 bases, the J end by 4 bases, with 14 bases between. The CDR3 sequence is 15 residues long. Germline V CDR1 and CDR2: LNHDA, SQIVND (reference sequence). The DNA for the CDR3 is TGTGCCAGTAGTCCCCGTGGAGGGGGCACCGGGGAGCTGTTTTTT. It specifies CASSPRGGGTGELFF.

CDR3 DNA sequence: TGTGCCAGCAGACCTACTAGCGGGGACATCACCGGGGAGCTGTTTTTT. Its translation is CASRPTSGDITGELFF. This sequence joins TRBV2 and TRBJ2-2; 10 bases map to TRBD2. V shed 6 bases and J 4 bases; nucleotides not matched to a gene: 8. Per germline, CDR1 SNHLY and CDR2 FYNNEI. The length of the CDR3 is 16 residues.

This clonotype appeared once. The chain uses TRBV13 and TRBJ2-7; the D is unclear. V shed 2 bases and J shed 6 bases, with 17 bases lying between them. The CDR3 is 15 amino acids. CDR1 is PRHDT and CDR2 is FYEKMQ in the germline V gene (reference sequence). The CDR3 DNA follows: TGTGCCAGCAGCTTACGGAGTGTAGGGTCGCGCGAGCAGTACTTC. This sequence encodes CASSLRSVGSREQYF.

This clonotype was seen only a few times. The chain has TRBV28 and TRBJ2-1; 9 bases are shared with TRBD2. The CDR3 length is 15 residues. V was clipped by 11 bases and J by 5 bases; unmatched bases: 13. Germline CDR1 reads MDHEN; CDR2 reads SYDVKM. CDR3 amino acids: CAVGPLAGVDNEQFF. Written as DNA, the CDR3 is TGTGCCGTCGGCCCCTTAGCGGGAGTGGACAATGAGCAGTTCTTC.

This clonotype was counted only a few times. The chain is built from TRBV3-1 and TRBJ2-1; TRBD1 is a possible D gene (6 bases). The V gene's germline CDR1 is LGHDT and CDR2 YNNKEL (reference sequence). The CDR3 totals 17 residues. V dropped 2 bases and J dropped 4 bases, with 18 bases sitting between them. The CDR3 loop is CASSQLGMGQPYNEQFF. CDR3 DNA: TGTGCCAGCAGCCAATTGGGGATGGGACAACCATACAATGAGCAGTTCTTC.